Listed here are 23 T cell receptor beta chains from one sample, sequenced in a study of CD8 T cells in Susac syndrome. RNA, at about 0.45 to 1 ug, was reverse transcribed with random hexamers. TCRdb recomputed calls from the immunoSEQ multiplex PCR reads with MiXCR, one row per CDR3 protein. The table shows 80,000 to 90,000 distinct CDR3 sequences, with 90% to 95% occurring only once. Sequencing was performed on CD8+ T cells from PBMCs. The receptor set was obtained from a human donor in good health.

The gene calls are TRBV27 and TRBJ1-2; the D is unclear. Per germline, CDR1 MNHEY and CDR2 SMNVEV (reference sequence). Trimming cost V 3 bases and J 2 bases, with 13 bases left between them. The CDR3 sequence is 15 residues long. The CDR3 coding sequence is TGTGCCAGCAGTTTCTCCCCCGACCACAACTATGGCTACACCTTC. The encoded protein is CASSFSPDHNYGYTF.

This clonotype was picked up one time. V and J are TRBV14 and TRBJ1-1; no firm D call. Per the germline V gene, CDR1 is SGHDN and CDR2 is FVKESK. V gave up 0 bases and J gave up 1 base, with 15 bases separating them. The CDR3 consists of 17 residues. The CDR3 DNA reads as TGTGCCAGCAGCCAAGATTGGACCGGCCCAAAGAACACTGAAGCTTTCTTT. Protein sequence: CASSQDWTGPKNTEAFF.

The chain links TRBV20-1 to TRBJ2-2; TRBD2 aligns across 14 bases. CDR1 is DFQATT, CDR2 SNEGSKA, per germline (reference sequence). V was pared by 5 bases and J by 2 bases, with 4 bases of the junction left unmatched. The CDR3 loop spans 16 amino acids. CDR3 loop: CSAFGLAGGNTGELFF. The CDR3 bases are TGCAGTGCTTTTGGACTAGCGGGGGGAAACACCGGGGAGCTGTTTTTT.

V gene TRBV9 combines with J gene TRBJ2-2; no definite D call. The CDR3 totals 12 residues. In germline, CDR1 is SGDLS, CDR2 YYNGEE. With 4 bases removed from V and 6 bases from J, the gap between germline ends came to 7 bases. CDR3 sequence: CASSPQAGELFF. DNA of the CDR3: TGTGCCAGCAGCCCTCAGGCCGGGGAGCTGTTTTTT.

This rearrangement joins TRBV5-1 to TRBJ1-1, with TRBD1 identical over 8 bases. CDR3 length: 16 residues. In germline, CDR1 is SGHRS, CDR2 YFSETQ. Unmatched junction bases numbered 13, after V lost 5 bases and J lost 4 bases. The CDR3 DNA reads TGCGCCAGCAGGGAGAGGACAGGGATCGGGGGCACTGAAGCTTTCTTT. Its translation: CASRERTGIGGTEAFF.

This clonotype has a handful of counts. V and J are TRBV3-1 and TRBJ2-7; 10 positions match TRBD2. This CDR3 comprises 15 residues. Germline V gene sequence: CDR1 LGHDT, CDR2 YNNKEL (reference sequence). V dropped 1 base and J dropped 2; count of bases not matched to a gene: 2. In DNA form, the CDR3 reads TGTGCCAGCAGCCAAGGACTAGCGGGTGCCTACGAGCAGTACTTC. Protein: CASSQGLAGAYEQYF.

This clonotype was recorded a few times. V gene TRBV12-3 or TRBV12-4 combines with J gene TRBJ2-6; D not resolved. The CDR3 has 13 amino acids. V was pared by 5 bases and J by 0 bases, with 2 bases between. CDR3 sequence reads: CASSPSGANVLTF. CDR3 nucleotide sequence: TGTGCCAGCAGTCCCTCTGGGGCCAACGTCCTGACTTTC.

The chain has TRBV6-4 and TRBJ2-1; 14 bases align to TRBD2. In germline, CDR1 is MRHNA, CDR2 SNTAGT. The CDR3 sequence is 14 residues long. V lost 2 bases, J lost 9 bases, and 0 bases stayed unmatched. The CDR3 nucleotides read TGTGCCAGCAGTGACGGACTAGCGGGGGGTGAGCAGTTCTTC. Its protein product is CASSDGLAGGEQFF.

V and J are TRBV5-1 and TRBJ2-1; 7 bases align to TRBD2. CDR1 and CDR2 from the germline V gene are SGHRS and YFSETQ. The trim removed 4 bases at V and 4 bases at J, leaving 5 bases unmatched. The CDR3 totals 14 residues. The CDR3 DNA reads as TGCGCCAGCAGCCGGCTAGCGGAGTACAATGAGCAGTTCTTC. It encodes CASSRLAEYNEQFF.

The genes are TRBV9 and TRBJ2-7; 7 nucleotides align to TRBD1. The CDR3 runs to 14 residues. The V gene end was trimmed by 3 bases and the J gene end by 2 bases; junction bases not matched to a gene: 5. The germline gives CDR1 SGDLS, CDR2 YYNGEE. For the CDR3, the DNA is TGTGCCAGCAGCGGTACAGGGGCCCCCTACGAGCAGTACTTC. Its protein is CASSGTGAPYEQYF.

The chain combines TRBV9 with TRBJ2-7; possibly TRBD2 for D (6 bases). The V and J ends lost 0 bases and 10 bases respectively, with 17 bases between them. The CDR3 consists of 14 residues. Germline values: CDR1 SGDLS, CDR2 YYNGEE. The CDR3 DNA follows: TGTGCCAGCAGCGTAGATGGGGGGACTGCCTTCCAGTACTTC. It yields the protein CASSVDGGTAFQYF.

The chain links TRBV6-5 to TRBJ2-2, with TRBD1 identical over 7 bases. This CDR3 spans 17 amino acids. The ends lost 4 bases at V and 1 base at J; junction bases unmatched: 9. The germline CDR1 and CDR2 sequences are MNHEY and SVGAGI. Written as DNA, the CDR3 is TGTGCCAGCAGTTCCGCCAGGGACAGACAGAACACCGGGGAGCTGTTTTTT. Its translation: CASSSARDRQNTGELFF.

This chain joins TRBV10-3 and TRBJ1-5; 8 bases align to TRBD1. CDR1 is ENHRY and CDR2 is SYGVKD in the germline V gene. The CDR3 extends over 15 amino acids. The J segment lost 5 bases and the V segment lost 10 bases, leaving 13 bases of the junction unmatched. CDR3: CAREWVGRGHQPQHF. CDR3 DNA: TGTGCCAGGGAGTGGGTGGGCAGGGGGCATCAGCCCCAGCATTTT.

This clonotype was observed a single time. V is TRBV2 and J is TRBJ1-2; D possibly corresponds to TRBD1 (6 bases). The CDR3 contains 15 residues. V was trimmed by 3 bases and J by 7 bases, leaving 18 bases between them. CDR1 and CDR2 from the germline V gene are SNHLY and FYNNEI. In DNA form, the CDR3 reads TGTGCCAGCAGTGAGAGGGGGGTTCGATTAGGTGGCTACACCTTC. This encodes CASSERGVRLGGYTF.

The rearrangement uses TRBV21-1 and TRBJ1-2. TRBV21-1 is labeled a pseudogene. The CDR3 sequence is 13 residues long. CDR3 nucleotide sequence: TGTGCCAGCAGCCGGACCCCGCGGCATGGCTACACCTTC. The encoded protein is CASSRTPRHGYTF.

V and J are TRBV5-1 and TRBJ2-2; tentative D call: TRBD2 (6 bases). Germline V gene sequence: CDR1 SGHRS, CDR2 YFSETQ. V dropped 2 bases and J dropped 6 bases, with 8 bases sitting between them. The CDR3 length is 13 residues. CDR3 DNA: TGCGCCAGCAGCTTTGGAGGGGCCGGGGAGCTGTTTTTT. Residues: CASSFGGAGELFF. The full variable domain, completed using reference TRBV5-1 and TRBJ2-2, is KAGVTQTPRYLIKTRGQQVTLSCSPISGHRSVSWYQQTPGQGLQFLFEYFSETQRNKGNFPGRFSGRQFSNSRSEMNVSTLELGDSALYLCASSFGGAGELFFGEGSRLTVL.

V gene TRBV7-2 combines with J gene TRBJ2-3, with D possibly matching TRBD2 (7 bases). V dropped 4 bases and J dropped 3 bases, with 20 bases sitting between them. Germline CDR1 SGHTA, CDR2 FQGNSA. The CDR3 has 17 amino acids. The CDR3 DNA is TGTGCCAGCAGCTCCCTTCCCTGGGGGGGCCTAACAGATACGCAGTATTTT. This translates into CASSSLPWGGLTDTQYF.

The chain combines TRBV19 with TRBJ1-2; D unclear. Per the germline V gene, CDR1 is LNHDA and CDR2 is SQIVND (reference sequence). The CDR3 spans 11 residues. V was clipped by 3 bases and J by 4 bases, with 3 bases between them. CDR3 region: CASSITYGYTF. CDR3 coding DNA: TGTGCCAGTAGTATTACCTATGGCTACACCTTC.

The chain is built from TRBV12-3 or TRBV12-4 and TRBJ2-7, with 9 bases that match TRBD1. Trimming at V came to 2 bases and at J to 2 bases, leaving 1 base not matched to a gene. This CDR3 comprises 14 residues. The CDR3 bases are TGTGCCAGCAGTTTAAGGACAGGGGCCTACGAGCAGTACTTC. Translation gives CASSLRTGAYEQYF.

This clonotype was seen more than once but under ten times. The chain is built from TRBV3-1 and TRBJ2-7; the D gene is possibly TRBD1 (5 bases). The CDR3 is 15 residues long. Trimming left V 3 bases short and J 5 bases short, with 17 bases between. Germline CDR1 reads LGHDT; CDR2 reads YNNKEL (reference sequence). CDR3 region: CASSQGLTRLHEQYF. In DNA, the CDR3 is TGTGCCAGCAGCCAGGGGCTCACCCGGCTTCACGAGCAGTACTTC.

V and J are TRBV7-6 and TRBJ1-2; D uncertain. Germline CDR1 SGHVS, CDR2 FNYEAQ. Trimming removed 3 bases from V and 7 bases from J, with 15 bases in between. CDR3 length: 14 residues. The DNA of the CDR3 is TGTGCCAGCAGCTTGGGCGAGTTATATGGTGGCTACACCTTC. Protein: CASSLGELYGGYTF.

This rearrangement joins TRBV13 to TRBJ1-1; D unclear. This CDR3 has 13 amino acids. CDR1 is PRHDT, CDR2 FYEKMQ, per germline (reference sequence). Trimming shortened V by 7 bases and J by 2 bases, and 11 bases separated the two germline ends. CDR3 coding DNA: TGTGCCAGCACCGGACTTGGAAACACTGAAGCTTTCTTT. Translating it yields CASTGLGNTEAFF.

The genes are TRBV20-1 and TRBJ2-7; tentative D call: TRBD2 (7 bases). Per the germline V gene, CDR1 is DFQATT and CDR2 is SNEGSKA (reference sequence). The CDR3 sequence is 14 residues long. V was trimmed by 0 bases and J by 6 bases, leaving 15 bases between them. The CDR3 DNA reads TGCAGTGCTAGAGAAGTCGGGGGGCTCGGCGAGCAGTACTTC. Amino acids: CSAREVGGLGEQYF.